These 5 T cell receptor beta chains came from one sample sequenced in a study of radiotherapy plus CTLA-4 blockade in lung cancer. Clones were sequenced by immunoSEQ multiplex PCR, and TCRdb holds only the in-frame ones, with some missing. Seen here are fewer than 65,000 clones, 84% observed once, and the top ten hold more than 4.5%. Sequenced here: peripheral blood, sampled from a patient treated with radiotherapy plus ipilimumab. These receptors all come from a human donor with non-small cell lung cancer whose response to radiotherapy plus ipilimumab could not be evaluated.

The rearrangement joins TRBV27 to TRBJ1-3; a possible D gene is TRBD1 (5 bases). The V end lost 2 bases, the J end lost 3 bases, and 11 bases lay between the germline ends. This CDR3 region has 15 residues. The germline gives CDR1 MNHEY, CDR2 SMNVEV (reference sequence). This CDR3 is CASSLRQLLGNTIYF. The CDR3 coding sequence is TGTGCCAGCAGTTTAAGACAGTTGCTTGGAAACACCATATATTTT.

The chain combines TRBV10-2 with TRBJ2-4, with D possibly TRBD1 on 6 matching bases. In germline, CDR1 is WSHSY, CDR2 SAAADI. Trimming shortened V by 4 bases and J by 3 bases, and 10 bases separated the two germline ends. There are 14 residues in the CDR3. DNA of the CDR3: TGCGCCAGCAGTGCGGGACAAGGCAAAAACATTCAGTACTTC. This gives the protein CASSAGQGKNIQYF.

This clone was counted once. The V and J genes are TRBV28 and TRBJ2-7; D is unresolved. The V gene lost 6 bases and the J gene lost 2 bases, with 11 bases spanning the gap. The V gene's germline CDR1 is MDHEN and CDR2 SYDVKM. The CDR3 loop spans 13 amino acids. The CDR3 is CASRVDNPYEQYF. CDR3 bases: TGTGCCAGCAGGGTAGACAACCCCTACGAGCAGTACTTC.

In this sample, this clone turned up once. CDR3 sequence: CASSVAGTSGNEQYF. CDR3 DNA sequence: TGTGCCAGCAGCGTAGCAGGGACTAGCGGGAACGAGCAGTACTTC. The chain combines TRBV9 with TRBJ2-7; 13 bases align to TRBD2. CDR3 length: 15 residues. V gave up 0 bases and J gave up 5 bases; unmatched junction bases: 2. Germline assignment: CDR1 SGDLS and CDR2 YYNGEE.

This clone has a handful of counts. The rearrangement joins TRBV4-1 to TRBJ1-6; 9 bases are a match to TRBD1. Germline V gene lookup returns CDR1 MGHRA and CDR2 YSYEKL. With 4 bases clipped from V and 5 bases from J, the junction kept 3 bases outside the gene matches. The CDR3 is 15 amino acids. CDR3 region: CASSRRDRDNSPLHF. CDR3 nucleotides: TGCGCCAGCAGCCGCCGGGACAGGGATAATTCACCCCTCCACTTT.